This T cell receptor beta chain was captured in a study of blood T cell repertoires in COVID-19. The overall study: Among Cohort 3 donors, those recovered had two negative PCRs, clearance, or symptom resolution. PBMCs, B-cell-depleted T cells, or T cells were the source of the cDNA or gDNA that made up the material.

TCRdb's copy holds only in-frame clones and misses some; the assay was immunoSEQ multiplex PCR. The table shows approximately 250,000 clones, with more than 70% occurring only once. V gave up 6 bases and J gave up 1 base; unmatched junction bases: 6. The CDR3 covers 16 residues. The germline V gene encodes CDR1 WNHNN and CDR2 SYGVQD (reference sequence). The genes are TRBV10-1 and TRBJ2-2; TRBD2 matches 9 bases. The sample was PBMCs or T cells enriched from blood (not recorded which). The receptor's source is a woman aged 60-75 years in a cohort exposed to, infected with or recovered from COVID-19 (not recorded which). CDR3 sequence (DNA): TGCGCCAGCAGCTCGAGGACTAGCGAGAACACCGGGGAGCTGTTTTTT. Its protein is CASSSRTSENTGELFF.